This paragraph reports one T cell receptor beta chain. What it recognizes is unknown. The data stem from a study of shared clonotypes between healthy human individuals. Overall study results and limits: It was observed that roughly 5.4% of naive CD4 clonotypes were shared across several donors. Despite large depth, rarefaction showed incomplete sorted-subset sequencing.

Nashville, Tennessee was home to all donors, who were Caucasian adults. The CDR3 runs 13 residues. J gave up 12 bases and V 11 bases, and 15 bases lay outside the gene matches. Per germline, CDR1 LNHDA and CDR2 SQIVND (reference sequence). The protocol was immunoSEQ multiplex PCR, while the TCRdb copy is restricted to in-frame clones and leaves out a portion. The table records 500,000 to 550,000 clones, approximately 95% of them present only once. This sequence joins TRBV19 and TRBJ1-3; 8 nucleotides line up with TRBD1. The sample comprised naive CD4+ T cells sorted from blood. Sample subset: CD45RA+ positively selected. This TCR derives from a woman aged 25 to 39 in good health. CDR3 bases: TGTGCCGCCCGGGACAGGTCCTCATCAGGCATATATTTT. As protein: CAARDRSSSGIYF.